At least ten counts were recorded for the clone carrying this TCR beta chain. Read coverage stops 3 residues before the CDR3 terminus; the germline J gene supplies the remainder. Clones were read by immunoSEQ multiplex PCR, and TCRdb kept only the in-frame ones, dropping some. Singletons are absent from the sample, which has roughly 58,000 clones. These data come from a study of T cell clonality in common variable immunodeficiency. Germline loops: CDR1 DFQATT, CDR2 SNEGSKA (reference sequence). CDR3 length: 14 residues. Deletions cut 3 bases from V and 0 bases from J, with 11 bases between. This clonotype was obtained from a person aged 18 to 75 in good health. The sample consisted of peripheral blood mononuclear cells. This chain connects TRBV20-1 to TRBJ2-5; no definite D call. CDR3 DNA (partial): TGCAGTGCTAGTGGCGGCTGGTACCAAGAGACC. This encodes CSASGGWYQET. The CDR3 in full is CSASGGWYQETQYF.